This entry lists 30 T cell receptor beta chains sequenced from one sample in a study of OX40 agonist ivuxolimab in advanced cancers. The data were produced by immunoSEQ multiplex PCR, yet TCRdb's version contains in-frame clones alone and is incomplete. The table has about 80,000 clones, 88% seen once. The input for sequencing was CD4+ or CD8+ T cells sorted from blood, taken in a trial of the OX40 agonist ivuxolimab. These receptors were obtained from an adult with an advanced solid tumor such as melanoma, head and neck, liver or kidney cancer.

The chain employs TRBV6-5 and TRBJ1-5; D not resolved. With 4 bases removed from V and 6 bases from J, the gap between germline ends came to 10 bases. The germline gives CDR1 MNHEY, CDR2 SVGAGI. The CDR3 sequence is 13 residues long. The CDR3 DNA is TGTGCCAGCAGTTCCCCCCTGCCTCAGCCCCAGCATTTT. Amino acid sequence: CASSSPLPQPQHF.

The V gene is TRBV2, the J gene TRBJ2-1, with D possibly TRBD2 on 6 matching bases. This CDR3 is 13 amino acids long. V was trimmed by 8 bases and J by 7 bases, leaving 15 bases between them. Germline CDR1 reads SNHLY; CDR2 reads FYNNEI. As DNA, the CDR3 is TGTGCCAGCTTGGGGCAGGGAGGAAATGAGCAGTTCTTC. Its translation: CASLGQGGNEQFF.

On this clone: The same CDR3 arises from other DNA sequences in this sample as well. The chain combines TRBV7-3 with TRBJ1-1, with TRBD1 matching 8 bases. This CDR3 region has 13 residues. V shed 5 bases and J 6 bases; nucleotides not matched to a gene: 5. Germline CDR1 is SGHTA and CDR2 is FQGTGA. CDR3 nucleotide sequence: TGTGCCAGCAGCCCGCAGGGGGCTTCTGAAGCTTTCTTT. This translates into CASSPQGASEAFF.

The chain carries TRBV28 and TRBJ1-1; D unresolved. Looked up from germline, CDR1 is MDHEN and CDR2 is SYDVKM. This CDR3 has 14 amino acids. The V and J ends lost 6 bases and 4 bases respectively, with 15 bases between them. This chain's CDR3 is CASSSPHSGTEAFF. The CDR3 region has the DNA TGTGCCAGCAGCTCCCCACATTCGGGCACTGAAGCTTTCTTT. The full variable domain, rest sourced from reference TRBV28 and TRBJ1-1, is DVKVTQSSRYLVKRTGEKVFLECVQDMDHENMFWYRQDPGLGLRLIYFSYDVKMKEKGDIPEGYSVSREKKERFSLILESASTNQTSMYLCASSSPHSGTEAFFGQGTRLTVV.

The rearrangement uses TRBV5-5 and TRBJ2-7; D ambiguous. CDR3 length: 16 residues. V was clipped by 4 bases and J by 0 bases, with 17 bases between them. The germline V gene encodes CDR1 SGHKS and CDR2 YYEKEE (reference sequence). CDR3: CASSPTTGSPSYEQYF. The CDR3 DNA sequence: TGTGCCAGCAGCCCTACTACGGGCAGTCCCTCCTACGAGCAGTACTTC.

The chain recombines TRBV7-2 with TRBJ1-1, with no clear D. The germline gives CDR1 SGHTA, CDR2 FQGNSA. Trimming stripped 2 bases from V and 1 base from J, with 8 bases between. The CDR3 consists of 14 residues. The DNA for the CDR3 is TGTGCCAGCAGCTTAAGACATTCGAACACTGAAGCTTTCTTT. Amino acids: CASSLRHSNTEAFF.

The chain carries TRBV27 and TRBJ2-6; TRBD1 might be the D (5 bases). The CDR3 is made up of 17 amino acids. Germline CDR1 is MNHEY and CDR2 is SMNVEV (reference sequence). The germline V and J ends were trimmed by 7 bases and 3 bases, with 19 bases remaining between them. The CDR3, as DNA: TGTGCCAGCACCGACGGAATAGGGGCTGATGGGGCCAACGTCCTGACTTTC. It translates to CASTDGIGADGANVLTF. The whole variable domain, remainder taken from reference TRBV27 and TRBJ2-6, is EAQVTQNPRYLITVTGKKLTVTCSQNMNHEYMSWYRQDPGLGLRQIYYSMNVEVTDKGDVPEGYKVSRKEKRNFPLILESPSPNQTSLYFCASTDGIGADGANVLTFGAGSRLTVL.

V gene TRBV18 combines with J gene TRBJ1-1, with TRBD1 matching over 9 bases. The trim removed 3 bases at V and 1 base at J, leaving 3 bases unmatched. The length of the CDR3 is 15 residues. Germline V lookup: CDR1 KGHSH, CDR2 LQKENI. The CDR3 sequence is CASSPRTGANTEAFF. The CDR3 nucleotides are TGTGCCAGCTCACCGCGGACAGGGGCGAACACTGAAGCTTTCTTT.

The chain links TRBV12-5 to TRBJ1-2; no clear D. The V and J ends lost 2 bases and 2 bases respectively, with 3 bases between them. CDR3 size: 12 residues. Germline V gene lookup returns CDR1 LGHNT and CDR2 FRNRAP. CDR3 sequence reads: CASGLRNYGYTF. CDR3 DNA: TGTGCTAGTGGTTTGCGGAACTATGGCTACACCTTC.

This chain links TRBV7-3 with TRBJ2-1, with TRBD2 as a possible D gene (5 bases). The CDR3 totals 12 residues. Germline V gene sequence: CDR1 SGHTA, CDR2 FQGTGA. Trimming took off 4 bases at V and 9 bases at J, with 10 bases between the two ends. CDR3 DNA: TGTGCCAGCAGCTCATACGGACTTGAGCAGTTCTTC. The encoded protein is CASSSYGLEQFF.

The chain has TRBV5-1 and TRBJ1-3; D not certain. The CDR3 runs 15 residues. Germline CDR1 reads SGHRS; CDR2 reads YFSETQ. With 5 bases removed from V and 0 bases from J, the gap between germline ends came to 12 bases. CDR3 DNA sequence: TGCGCCAGCAGAGCGATGACGAGCTCTGGAAACACCATATATTTT. Protein: CASRAMTSSGNTIYF.

The table lists this clone with a count of one. The chain carries TRBV2 and TRBJ1-1, with a possible D match to TRBD1 (5 bases). Germline V gives CDR1 SNHLY, CDR2 FYNNEI. The CDR3 consists of 14 residues. The germline V and J ends were trimmed by 3 bases and 0 bases, with 8 bases remaining between them. The CDR3 loop reads CASSETAMNTEAFF. DNA of the CDR3: TGTGCCAGCAGTGAGACAGCCATGAACACTGAAGCTTTCTTT.

This clone has only a few counts. The chain carries TRBV7-6 and TRBJ2-1, with 8 bases that match TRBD2. Looked up from germline, CDR1 is SGHVS and CDR2 is FNYEAQ. The length of the CDR3 is 13 residues. After removal of 9 bases from V and 11 bases from J, the junction contained 12 bases not matched to a gene. The CDR3 here is CASGTRGKDKQFF. CDR3 nucleotide sequence: TGTGCCAGTGGGACTAGAGGTAAAGACAAGCAGTTCTTC.

The sample holds one count of this clone. This chain connects TRBV6-4 to TRBJ2-1; TRBD2 is a possible D gene (7 bases). This CDR3 region has 15 residues. Trimming removed 0 bases from V and 5 bases from J, with 11 bases in between. In germline, CDR1 is MRHNA, CDR2 SNTAGT. The CDR3: CASSDSGGAHNEQFF. CDR3 nucleotide sequence: TGTGCCAGCAGTGACTCAGGGGGGGCTCACAATGAGCAGTTCTTC.

The chain combines TRBV14 with TRBJ2-1, with 8 bases identical to TRBD1. CDR3 length: 14 amino acids. The ends lost 3 bases at V and 7 bases at J; junction bases unmatched: 5. From germline, CDR1 is SGHDN and CDR2 FVKESK. CDR3 protein: CASSQDRARNEQFF. The CDR3 region has the DNA TGTGCCAGCAGCCAGGACAGGGCACGAAATGAGCAGTTCTTC.

The rearrangement joins TRBV11-3 to TRBJ2-1, with 12 bases lining up with TRBD2. Germline CDR1 and CDR2: SGHNT and YENEEA. Germline trimming cut 1 base from V and 5 bases from J; bases unmatched to any gene: 0. The CDR3 loop spans 15 amino acids. CDR3 DNA sequence: TGTGCCAGCAGCTTAGGGACTAGCGGGGACAATGAGCAGTTCTTC. Translating it yields CASSLGTSGDNEQFF.

The V gene is TRBV19, the J gene TRBJ1-5; TRBD1 matches 9 bases. Germline V gives CDR1 LNHDA, CDR2 SQIVND (reference sequence). V shed 3 bases, J shed 7 bases, and the junction held 7 bases outside the gene matches. CDR3 length: 15 amino acids. CDR3 nucleotides: TGTGCCAGTAGTATGCTGGGGACAGGGTGGCAGCCCCAGCATTTT. Amino acid sequence: CASSMLGTGWQPQHF.

This sequence joins TRBV5-1 and TRBJ1-4; the D is unclear. Germline lookup yields CDR1 SGHRS and CDR2 YFSETQ. CDR3 size: 15 residues. The germline V and J ends were trimmed by 0 bases and 8 bases, with 14 bases remaining between them. The chain's CDR3 is CASSLAADYGEKLFF. The CDR3 coding sequence is TGCGCCAGCAGCTTGGCCGCGGATTACGGGGAAAAACTGTTTTTT. The variable domain in full, with the rest retrieved from reference TRBV5-1 and TRBJ1-4, is KAGVTQTPRYLIKTRGQQVTLSCSPISGHRSVSWYQQTPGQGLQFLFEYFSETQRNKGNFPGRFSGRQFSNSRSEMNVSTLELGDSALYLCASSLAADYGEKLFFGSGTQLSVL.

A remark on this clone: It is likely a read error, because the conserved phenylalanine at the end of the CDR3 is missing. The chain combines TRBV6-1 with TRBJ1-6; D unclear. The CDR3 has 13 residues. The V gene lost 6 bases and the J gene lost 7 bases, with 10 bases spanning the gap. The germline CDR1 and CDR2 sequences are MNHNS and SASEGT. This CDR3 is CASRAPVNSPLHL. In DNA, the CDR3 is TGTGCCAGCAGAGCTCCAGTCAATTCACCCCTCCACCTT.

This rearrangement joins TRBV10-3 to TRBJ1-1, with D maybe TRBD1 (6 bases). The germline V gene encodes CDR1 ENHRY and CDR2 SYGVKD. The CDR3 totals 13 residues. Trimming shortened V by 2 bases and J by 4 bases, and 8 bases separated the two germline ends. CDR3 in amino acids: CAISETGFTEAFF. CDR3 DNA sequence: TGTGCCATCAGTGAGACAGGGTTCACTGAAGCTTTCTTT.

This clone has only one observation. V usage is TRBV29-1 and J usage is TRBJ2-3, with no clear D. The V and J ends lost 8 bases and 2 bases respectively, with 11 bases between them. The CDR3 consists of 12 residues. The germline CDR1 and CDR2 sequences are SQVTM and ANQGSEA. CDR3 protein: CSSRDSTDTQYF. CDR3 sequence (DNA): TGCAGCTCTAGGGATTCCACAGATACGCAGTATTTT.

This sequence joins TRBV7-6 and TRBJ1-3; D ambiguous. V was pared by 5 bases and J by 0 bases, with 5 bases between. Germline V gene sequence: CDR1 SGHVS, CDR2 FNYEAQ. The CDR3 spans 13 residues. The CDR3 DNA sequence: TGTGCCAGCAGCGAAATCTCTGGAAACACCATATATTTT. Translated: CASSEISGNTIYF.

The chain is built from TRBV19 and TRBJ1-1, with 7 nucleotides matching TRBD1. The CDR3 spans 12 residues. CDR1 LNHDA and CDR2 SQIVND come from the germline V gene (reference sequence). With 4 bases clipped from V and 12 bases from J, the junction kept 8 bases outside the gene matches. CDR3 in amino acids: CASSTETGLPFF. The CDR3 nucleotides read TGTGCCAGTAGTACAGAGACAGGGCTTCCTTTCTTT.

This clone was observed a handful of times. The gene calls are TRBV7-8 and TRBJ2-3; D is ambiguous. Germline CDR1 reads SGHVS; CDR2 reads FQNEAQ. The CDR3 is 13 residues long. Trimming removed 1 base at V and 7 bases at J, with 9 bases between. CDR3 DNA sequence: TGTGCCAGCAGCTTAGATCGGATGTATACGCAGTATTTT. Amino acids: CASSLDRMYTQYF.

The chain employs TRBV2 and TRBJ2-7; D uncertain. The CDR3 length is 11 residues. Trimming stripped 5 bases from V and 0 bases from J, with 2 bases between. Looked up from germline, CDR1 is SNHLY and CDR2 is FYNNEI. The CDR3 protein is CASSSSYEQYF. As DNA, the CDR3 is TGTGCCAGCAGTTCCTCCTACGAGCAGTACTTC.

The CDR3 DNA reads as TGTGCCAGTAAGGGGGCTGGAAACACCATATATTTT. Amino acid sequence: CASKGAGNTIYF. The chain carries TRBV6-5 and TRBJ1-3, with D possibly TRBD1 on 6 matching bases. The germline V gene encodes CDR1 MNHEY and CDR2 SVGAGI. The CDR3 is made up of 12 amino acids. V was pared by 9 bases and J by 2 bases, with 8 bases between.

The CDR3 bases are TGTGCCAGCAGGTTTGATATGGACACCATATATTTT. It encodes CASRFDMDTIYF. The rearrangement links TRBV25-1 to TRBJ1-3, with no clear D. The CDR3 is 12 amino acids. V dropped 6 bases and J dropped 8 bases, with 11 bases sitting between them. Germline V gene data show CDR1 as MGHDK and CDR2 as SYGVNS.

This sequence joins TRBV9 and TRBJ2-5, with D unclear. The V end lost 0 bases, the J end lost 2 bases, and 8 bases lay between the germline ends. There are 14 residues in the CDR3. Germline V lookup: CDR1 SGDLS, CDR2 YYNGEE. The CDR3: CASSVAGRQETQYF. CDR3 nucleotides: TGTGCCAGCAGCGTAGCCGGTAGGCAAGAGACCCAGTACTTC.

CDR3: CASSPRDRGKFF. The CDR3 nucleotides read TGTGCCAGCAGTCCCCGGGACAGGGGAAAGTTCTTC. This chain joins TRBV28 and TRBJ2-1; 10 nucleotides line up with TRBD1. After removal of 5 bases from V and 14 bases from J, the junction contained 6 bases not matched to a gene. The CDR3 covers 12 residues. In germline, CDR1 is MDHEN, CDR2 SYDVKM.

The chain uses TRBV6-5 and TRBJ2-3, with a weak D call TRBD2 (6 bases). Germline-derived CDR1 and CDR2 are MNHEY and SVGAGI. There are 14 residues in the CDR3. Trimming removed 6 bases from V and 0 bases from J, with 10 bases in between. The CDR3 spells CASRQAGSTDTQYF. The CDR3 coding sequence is TGTGCCAGCAGGCAAGCGGGTAGCACAGATACGCAGTATTTT.